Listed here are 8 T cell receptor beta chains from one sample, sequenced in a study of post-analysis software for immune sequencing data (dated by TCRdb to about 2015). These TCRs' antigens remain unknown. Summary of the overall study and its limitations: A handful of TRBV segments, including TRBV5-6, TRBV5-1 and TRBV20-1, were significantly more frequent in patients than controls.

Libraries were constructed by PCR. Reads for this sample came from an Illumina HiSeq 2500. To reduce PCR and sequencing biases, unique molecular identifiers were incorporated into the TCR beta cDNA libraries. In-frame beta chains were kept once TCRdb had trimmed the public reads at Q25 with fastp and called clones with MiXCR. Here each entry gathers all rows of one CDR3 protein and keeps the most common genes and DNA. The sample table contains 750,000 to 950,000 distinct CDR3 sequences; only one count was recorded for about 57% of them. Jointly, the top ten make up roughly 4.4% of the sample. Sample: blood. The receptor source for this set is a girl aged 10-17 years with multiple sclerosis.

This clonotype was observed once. The CDR3 DNA sequence: TGCGCCAGCAGCTCAAGGACGGGTGGGGCCAACGTCCTGACTTTC. Residues: CASSSRTGGANVLTF. The rearrangement links TRBV5-1 to TRBJ2-6; no reliable D call. CDR1 and CDR2 from the germline V gene are SGHRS and YFSETQ. Trimming removed 3 bases at V and 3 bases at J, with 10 bases between. The CDR3 length is 15 residues.

The CDR3 nucleotides read TGTGCCAGCAGCCAGGGACAGCAGCAGTACTTC. Residues: CASSQGQQQYF. The chain links TRBV4-2 to TRBJ2-7; 7 bases agree with TRBD1. This CDR3 spans 11 amino acids. The J segment lost 8 bases and the V segment lost 3 bases, leaving 1 base of the junction unmatched. CDR1 is LGHNA and CDR2 is YNFKEQ in the germline V gene.

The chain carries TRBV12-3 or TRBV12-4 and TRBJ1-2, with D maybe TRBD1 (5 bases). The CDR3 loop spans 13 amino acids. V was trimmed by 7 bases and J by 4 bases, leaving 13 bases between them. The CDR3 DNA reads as TGTGCCAGCACCCCCCAGGGCGGCTATGGCTACACCTTC. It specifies CASTPQGGYGYTF.

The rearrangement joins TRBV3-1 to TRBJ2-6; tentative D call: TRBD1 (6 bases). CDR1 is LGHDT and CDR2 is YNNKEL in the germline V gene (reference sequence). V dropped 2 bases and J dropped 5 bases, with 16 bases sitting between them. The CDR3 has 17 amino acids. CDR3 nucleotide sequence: TGTGCCAGCAGCCAATACCGGGACATAATTTGGGCCAACGTCCTGACTTTC. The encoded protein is CASSQYRDIIWANVLTF.

CDR3 sequence reads: CASSEEGSTDTQYF. The DNA for the CDR3 is TGTGCCAGCAGTGAAGAGGGGAGCACAGATACGCAGTATTTT. The chain is built from TRBV6-1 and TRBJ2-3; D might be TRBD1 (5 bases). V dropped 1 base and J dropped 0 bases, with 5 bases sitting between them. This CDR3 comprises 14 residues. Germline assignment: CDR1 MNHNS and CDR2 SASEGT.

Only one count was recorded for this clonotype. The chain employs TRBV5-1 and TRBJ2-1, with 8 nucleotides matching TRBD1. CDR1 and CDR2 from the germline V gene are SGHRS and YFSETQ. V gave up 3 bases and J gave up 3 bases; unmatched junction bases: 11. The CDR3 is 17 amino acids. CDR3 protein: CASSSRTGTGIYNEQFF. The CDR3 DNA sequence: TGCGCCAGCAGCTCGAGGACAGGGACGGGAATCTACAATGAGCAGTTCTTC.

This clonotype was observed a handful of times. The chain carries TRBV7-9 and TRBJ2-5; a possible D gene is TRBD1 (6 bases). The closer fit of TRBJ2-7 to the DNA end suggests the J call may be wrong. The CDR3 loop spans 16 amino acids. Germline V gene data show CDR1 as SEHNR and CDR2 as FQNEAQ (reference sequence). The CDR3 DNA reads TGTGCCAGCAGCTCTTATCTTTGGGGGCCGGAGGACGAGCAGTACTTC. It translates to CASSSYLWGPEDEQYF.

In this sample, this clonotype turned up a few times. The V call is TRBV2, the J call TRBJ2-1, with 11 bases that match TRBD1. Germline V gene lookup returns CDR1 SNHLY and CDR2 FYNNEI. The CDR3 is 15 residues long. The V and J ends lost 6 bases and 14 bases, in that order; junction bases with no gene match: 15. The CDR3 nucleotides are TGTGCCAGCAGGGGGACAGGGGGGCTCGCGGGAGTAGAGTTCTTC. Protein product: CASRGTGGLAGVEFF.